These 24 T cell receptor beta chains came from one sample sequenced in a study of blood T cell repertoires in COVID-19 (dated by TCRdb to between 2020 and 2021). Library preparation employed the immunoSEQ multiplex PCR assay. TCRdb mirrors the immuneACCESS table, restricted to in-frame sequences. Some clones are absent from its copies; in checked studies, under half trace to an unresolved V gene, and the reason for the others is unknown. The sample includes about 95,000 clones, with about four fifths observed a single time. Together, the top ten hold around 4.8% of the sample. The sample consisted of peripheral blood. The receptors were sampled from a man at least 80 years old with COVID-19, enrolled during active disease.

The chain joins TRBV7-2 to TRBJ2-3, with D possibly TRBD1 on 6 matching bases. The CDR3 length is 15 residues. Trimming took off 6 bases at V and 1 base at J, with 14 bases between the two ends. CDR1 SGHTA and CDR2 FQGNSA come from the germline V gene. CDR3: CASSSTGRGTDTQYF. DNA for the CDR3: TGTGCCAGCAGTTCCACAGGGCGAGGCACAGATACGCAGTATTTT.

This chain joins TRBV7-2 and TRBJ2-7, with 9 bases lining up with TRBD2. The CDR3 covers 18 residues. The V gene's germline CDR1 is SGHTA and CDR2 FQGNSA. V was clipped by 0 bases and J by 9 bases; unmatched bases: 18. The CDR3 DNA follows: TGTGCCAGCAGCTTAGCCCAGGGGGGGCTAGCGGGAACTACAAGGCAGTACTTC. Its protein product is CASSLAQGGLAGTTRQYF.

This chain connects TRBV6-2 or TRBV6-3 to TRBJ1-6; 9 bases are a match to TRBD1. Germline lookup yields CDR1 MNHEY and CDR2 SVGEGT. The CDR3 sequence is 15 residues long. The V gene end was trimmed by 5 bases and the J gene end by 7 bases; junction bases not matched to a gene: 6. The CDR3 bases are TGTGCCAGCAGTACCCCCGGGACAGGGAATTCACCCCTCCACTTT. This codes for CASSTPGTGNSPLHF.

The V call is TRBV28, the J call TRBJ2-7; 7 bases are shared with TRBD1. Per the germline V gene, CDR1 is MDHEN and CDR2 is SYDVKM. The CDR3 covers 11 residues. Trimming cost V 7 bases and J 13 bases; bases outside gene matches: 10. CDR3 sequence: CASTLWGTVYF. Here the CDR3 DNA reads TGTGCCAGCACCCTTTGGGGGACAGTATACTTC.

This chain connects TRBV3-1 (or the pseudogene TRBV3-2) to TRBJ1-4, with TRBD1 matching over 9 bases. CDR1 LGHDT and CDR2 YNNKEL come from the germline V gene (reference sequence). The J segment lost 7 bases and the V segment lost 2 bases, leaving 11 bases of the junction unmatched. The CDR3 extends over 17 amino acids. CDR3 loop: CASSQKTGGAGTEKLFF. The CDR3 coding sequence is TGTGCCAGCAGCCAAAAAACAGGGGGCGCCGGTACTGAAAAACTGTTTTTT.

The chain has TRBV7-2 and TRBJ1-1; no definite D call. Germline V CDR1 and CDR2: SGHTA, FQGNSA. The germline V and J ends were trimmed by 6 bases and 0 bases, with 8 bases remaining between them. There are 13 residues in the CDR3. The CDR3 DNA reads TGTGCCAGCAGAACTTCACTGAACACTGAAGCTTTCTTT. This gives the protein CASRTSLNTEAFF.

In its sample, this clone was seen a few times. The chain joins TRBV11-2 to TRBJ1-1; no clear D gene. Germline V gene sequence: CDR1 SGHAT, CDR2 FQNNGV. The length of the CDR3 is 13 residues. Trimming shortened V by 6 bases and J by 9 bases, and 17 bases separated the two germline ends. DNA for the CDR3: TGTGCCAGCAGTCCTTCTTTACCGGGGAAAGCTTTCTTT. Encoded protein: CASSPSLPGKAFF.

The chain employs TRBV10-2 and TRBJ2-7; TRBD2 aligns across 12 bases. CDR3 size: 15 residues. Germline assignment: CDR1 WSHSY and CDR2 SAAADI. The V segment lost 4 bases and the J segment 5 bases; nucleotides outside the gene matches: 6. The DNA for the CDR3 is TGCGCCAGCAGTGGGACTAGCGGGAAAGGAAACGAGCAGTACTTC. It encodes CASSGTSGKGNEQYF.

This chain uses TRBV24-1 with TRBJ2-1, with a possible D match to TRBD1 (6 bases). Trimming took off 3 bases at V and 5 bases at J, with 10 bases between the two ends. Germline V gives CDR1 KGHDR, CDR2 SFDVKD. This CDR3 is 14 amino acids long. This CDR3 reads CATSDPRGNNEQFF. The CDR3 coding sequence is TGTGCCACCAGTGATCCCAGGGGAAACAATGAGCAGTTCTTC.

This clone was detected ten times or more. J is TRBJ2-3 and V is TRBV30, with TRBD2 as a possible D gene (5 bases). Germline-derived CDR1 and CDR2 are GTSNPN and SVGIG (reference sequence). The CDR3 runs to 15 residues. V lost 0 bases to trimming and J lost 1 base, with 11 bases between them. The CDR3 spells CAWSVATRGTDTQYF. The CDR3 DNA sequence: TGTGCCTGGAGTGTAGCTACGCGGGGCACAGATACGCAGTATTTT.

This rearrangement joins TRBV13 to TRBJ2-7; D is unresolved. Per germline, CDR1 PRHDT and CDR2 FYEKMQ (reference sequence). V was pared by 0 bases and J by 3 bases, with 18 bases between. The CDR3 runs 17 residues. In DNA, the CDR3 is TGTGCCAGCAGCTTAGGGACATTGGTGAGCTTGGACTACGAGCAGTACTTC. Protein: CASSLGTLVSLDYEQYF.

Of note for this clone: The identical CDR3 is also encoded by other nucleotide sequences in the sample. The CDR3 DNA is TGTGCCAGTAGTTCCCGACAGGGCTATGGCTACACCTTC. As protein: CASSSRQGYGYTF. The chain employs TRBV19 and TRBJ1-2; TRBD1 matches at 7 bases. From germline, CDR1 is LNHDA and CDR2 SQIVND (reference sequence). The V gene end was trimmed by 5 bases and the J gene end by 4 bases; junction bases not matched to a gene: 4. The CDR3 is made up of 13 amino acids.

A few counts support this clone. The chain carries TRBV20-1 and TRBJ1-3; possibly TRBD1 for D (5 bases). With 3 bases removed from V and 3 bases from J, the gap between germline ends came to 12 bases. CDR3 length: 14 amino acids. The V gene's germline CDR1 is DFQATT and CDR2 SNEGSKA (reference sequence). CDR3 DNA: TGCAGTGCTAGTCGGGGGATTGGTGGAAACACCATATATTTT. Its translation: CSASRGIGGNTIYF.

The chain recombines TRBV5-8 with TRBJ2-5, with 7 nucleotides matching TRBD1. In germline, CDR1 is SGHTS, CDR2 YDEGEE. This CDR3 is 16 amino acids long. V lost 2 bases and J lost 5; bases outside the gene matches: 12. Here the CDR3 reads CASSLQGNHFGETQYF. The CDR3 nucleotides read TGTGCCAGCAGCTTACAGGGGAACCATTTCGGGGAGACCCAGTACTTC. Drawing the rest from reference TRBV5-8 and TRBJ2-5, the complete variable domain is EAGVTQSPTHLIKTRGQQATLRCSPISGHTSVYWYQQALGLGLQFLLWYDEGEERNRGNFPPRFSGRQFPNYSSELNVNALELEDSALYLCASSLQGNHFGETQYFGPGTRLLVL.

The chain couples TRBV9 to TRBJ2-3; perhaps TRBD2 as D (6 bases). The CDR3 totals 16 residues. Germline V lookup: CDR1 SGDLS, CDR2 YYNGEE. Trimming cost V 0 bases and J 3 bases, with 14 bases left between them. The CDR3 bases are TGTGCCAGCAGCGTAGCGGGAGTTGTTAGAACAGATACGCAGTATTTT. This encodes CASSVAGVVRTDTQYF.

This clone was seen a single time. V gene TRBV2 combines with J gene TRBJ1-5; D is possibly TRBD1 (5 bases). Germline CDR1 and CDR2: SNHLY and FYNNEI. There are 15 residues in the CDR3. The V end lost 8 bases, the J end lost 3 bases, and 17 bases lay between the germline ends. The chain's CDR3 is CASLLEAGINQPQHF. The CDR3 nucleotides read TGTGCCAGCCTTTTAGAGGCAGGGATCAATCAGCCCCAGCATTTT.

The chain couples TRBV11-2 to TRBJ1-6; unclear D gene. Trimming took 4 bases from V and 17 from J, leaving 12 bases between them. The CDR3 runs 11 residues. CDR1 is SGHAT and CDR2 is FQNNGV in the germline V gene. The CDR3 DNA reads TGTGCCAGCAGCTCTGACCCGCGGGTCCACTTT. Amino acid sequence: CASSSDPRVHF.

The CDR3 reads CASSKDRVNGETQYF. CDR3 DNA sequence: TGCGCCAGCAGCAAGGACAGGGTTAACGGAGAGACCCAGTACTTC. The rearrangement uses TRBV4-3 and TRBJ2-5; 8 bases fit TRBD1. The CDR3 is 15 residues long. Germline V lookup: CDR1 LGHNA, CDR2 YSLEER. The junction had 9 bases not matched to a gene; V was cut back by 5 bases and J by 4 bases.

This chain connects TRBV6-6 to TRBJ2-3; 10 bases fit TRBD2. CDR1 is MNHNY and CDR2 is SVGAGI in the germline V gene (reference sequence). Unmatched junction bases numbered 4, after V lost 0 bases and J lost 4 bases. The CDR3 spans 16 residues. The CDR3 region has the DNA TGTGCCAGCAGTTACTCTGCTAGCGGGAGTCCAGATACGCAGTATTTT. The encoded protein is CASSYSASGSPDTQYF.

In this sample, this clone turned up once. This sequence joins TRBV10-3 and TRBJ2-1; D is unresolved. The CDR3 totals 12 residues. The germline V gene encodes CDR1 ENHRY and CDR2 SYGVKD. Trimming took 7 bases from V and 5 from J, leaving 9 bases between them. Here the CDR3 DNA reads TGTGCCATCAAGTCCAACAACAATGAGCAGTTCTTC. It specifies CAIKSNNNEQFF.

The rearrangement uses TRBV29-1 and TRBJ1-1; D not resolved. The germline gives CDR1 SQVTM, CDR2 ANQGSEA. The CDR3 covers 12 residues. The V end lost 3 bases, the J end lost 4 bases, and 9 bases lay between the germline ends. The CDR3 region is CSVERASTEAFF. As DNA, the CDR3 is TGCAGCGTTGAGAGAGCAAGCACTGAAGCTTTCTTT.

The CDR3 loop reads CASSTDRDYGYTF. The CDR3 DNA sequence: TGTGCCAGTAGTACTGACAGGGACTATGGCTACACCTTC. The chain employs TRBV19 and TRBJ1-2, with 7 nucleotides matching TRBD1. The CDR3 runs to 13 residues. J gave up 3 bases and V 4 bases, and 2 bases lay outside the gene matches. The germline V gene encodes CDR1 LNHDA and CDR2 SQIVND (reference sequence).

V usage is TRBV7-6 and J usage is TRBJ2-7; 8 bases fit TRBD1. Per the germline V gene, CDR1 is SGHVS and CDR2 is FNYEAQ. V lost 4 bases, J lost 1 base, and 6 bases stayed unmatched. This CDR3 region has 15 residues. The CDR3: CASSSTGTGSYEQYF. In DNA form, the CDR3 reads TGTGCCAGCAGCTCAACCGGGACAGGTTCCTACGAGCAGTACTTC.

The CDR3 here is CSASRQVNQPQHF. In nucleotides, the CDR3 is TGCAGTGCTAGTAGACAGGTAAATCAGCCCCAGCATTTT. The chain carries TRBV20-1 and TRBJ1-5; tentatively, D is TRBD1 (6 bases). The V end was cut by 3 bases, the J end by 4 bases, with 10 bases between. The CDR3 runs 13 residues. Germline CDR1 reads DFQATT; CDR2 reads SNEGSKA (reference sequence).